The T cell receptor (beta chain) under discussion was sequenced for a study of Graves' ophthalmopathy and Graves' hyperthyroidism. Study findings and constraints: At approximately 70% sensitivity and approximately 74% specificity, the model predicted progression of the ophthalmopathy. Thyroid clonotypes that were expanded above 0.001 frequency mostly also appeared in blood. With about 88% sensitivity and 81.08% specificity, a 13-signature model separated ophthalmopathy from stable hyperthyroidism.

The V and J ends lost 8 bases and 9 bases respectively, with 14 bases between them. Per the germline V gene, CDR1 is SGHDN and CDR2 is FVKESK. The CDR3 runs 12 residues. Concerning this clonotype: Its cognate antigen is unknown.

RNA transcripts served as template for amplifying TCR beta CDR3 sequences. HTBI primers primed a first-round RT-PCR, and a second-round multiplex PCR followed. Using its own MiXCR run on the multiplex PCR reads, TCRdb lists one record per CDR3 protein. Of 900,000 to 1,200,000 distinct CDR3 sequences listed, about 35% are singletons. The source is an adult man with Graves' hyperthyroidism. The rearrangement uses TRBV14 and TRBJ1-3, with D possibly TRBD1 on 5 matching bases. Source material: peripheral blood or thyroid tissue (not recorded which). DNA of the CDR3: TGTGCCAGCGGGACCGGGGGGAGCACCATATATTTT. This encodes CASGTGGSTIYF.